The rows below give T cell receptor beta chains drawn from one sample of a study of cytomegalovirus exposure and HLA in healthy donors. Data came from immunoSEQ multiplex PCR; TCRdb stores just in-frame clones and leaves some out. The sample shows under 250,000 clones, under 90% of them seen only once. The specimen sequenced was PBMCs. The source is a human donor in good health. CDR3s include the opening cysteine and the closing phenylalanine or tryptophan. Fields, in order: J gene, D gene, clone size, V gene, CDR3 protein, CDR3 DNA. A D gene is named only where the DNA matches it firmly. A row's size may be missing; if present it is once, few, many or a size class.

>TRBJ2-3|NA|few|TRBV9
CASKTGVGTDTQYF
TGTGCCAGCAAAACGGGAGTGGGCACAGATACGCAGTATTTT
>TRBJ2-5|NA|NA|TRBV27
CASSPSPPSWETQYF
TGTGCCAGCAGTCCAAGCCCTCCGTCGTGGGAGACCCAGTACTTC
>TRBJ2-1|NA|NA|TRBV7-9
CASSRDSGIDEQFF
TGTGCCAGCAGCCGGGACTCCGGGATCGATGAGCAGTTCTTC
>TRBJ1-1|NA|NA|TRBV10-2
CASRIGQIPTEAFF
TGCGCCAGCAGAATTGGCCAAATACCCACTGAAGCTTTCTTT
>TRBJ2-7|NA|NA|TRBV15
CATSRDPGFSYEQYF
TGTGCCACCAGCAGAGATCCGGGATTCTCCTACGAGCAGTACTTC
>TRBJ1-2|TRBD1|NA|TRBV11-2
CASSTDTGGYGYTF
TGTGCCAGCAGCACAGATACAGGGGGTTATGGCTACACCTTC
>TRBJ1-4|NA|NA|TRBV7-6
CASSPLGGNEKLFF
TGTGCCAGCAGCCCCCTAGGAGGCAATGAAAAACTGTTTTTT
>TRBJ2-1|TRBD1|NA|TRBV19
CASSKPQGADEQFF
TGTGCCAGTAGTAAACCACAGGGGGCAGATGAGCAGTTCTTC
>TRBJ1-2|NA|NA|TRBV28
CASRSGVYGYTF
TGTGCCAGCAGGTCAGGGGTTTATGGCTACACCTTC
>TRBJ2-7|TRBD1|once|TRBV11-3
CASSLGTGTSYEQYF
TGTGCCAGCAGCTTGGGGACAGGGACTTCCTACGAGCAGTACTTC
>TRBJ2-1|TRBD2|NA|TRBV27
CASSWAGTSARPGSYNEQFF
TGTGCCAGCAGTTGGGCCGGGACTAGCGCACGTCCGGGCTCCTACAATGAGCAGTTCTTC
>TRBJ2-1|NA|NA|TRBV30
CAWSPIDNEQFF
TGTGCCTGGAGTCCGATAGACAATGAGCAGTTCTTC
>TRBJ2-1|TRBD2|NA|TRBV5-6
CASSLDGVGLGLEQFF
TGTGCCAGCAGCTTGGACGGGGTGGGACTAGGGCTTGAGCAGTTCTTC
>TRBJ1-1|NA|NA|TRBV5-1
CASSYPRRGNTEAFF
TGCGCCAGCAGCTACCCTCGCAGGGGGAACACTGAAGCTTTCTTT